This T cell receptor beta chain was identified during a study of T cells in women clearing cervical HPV infection (dated by TCRdb to 2017 to 2018). Background for the entire study: Cases were approximately 25 women with histologically confirmed HPV16-related CIN3 or worse, including a couple of invasive cancers. Controls were around 24 women whose single incident HPV16 infection cleared within 12 months without precancer or cancer developing. Blood from cases was collected at the visit where the lesion was first found, while blood from controls was collected once the infection could no longer be detected. Among cases, blood sampling occurred a median of about 150 days after lesion detection, with an interquartile range of 90 to 200 days. Since HLA typing was available for only a few women, HLA type could not be ruled out as a confounder. This exploratory proof-of-principle case-control study, nested within the Guanacaste HPV Natural History Study in Costa Rica, compared TCR repertoires among women with different cervical HPV16 outcomes. Cases and controls were matched on year of sample collection and on age within five years. Cases had a median age of 34 years and controls had a median age of around 40, with no significant differences in baseline characteristics. In the parent cohort, some 11,000 women aged 18 or older were enrolled in Guanacaste, Costa Rica, during about 1993 to 1994 and then followed for less than 8 years. Five blinded duplicates per group were added as quality controls, giving approximately 60 samples: about 50 participants and 10 replicates.

Remarks on this clone: Its target antigen remains unknown. The read gets to within 3 residues of the CDR3 end, and the germline J gene fills in the rest.

TCR beta CDR3 regions were amplified by multiplex PCR from an average of roughly 1,300 ng genomic DNA per sample using the immunoSEQ assay. The assay corrected primer bias using a complete synthetic TCR repertoire to establish an amplification baseline. The amplicons were sequenced on the Illumina platform. Per the authors' processing: Error correction of the sequences involved clustering with frequency ratios plus a modified nearest-neighbor algorithm, after which the sequences were analyzed in the immunoSEQ Analyzer using IMGT gene definitions. At each rarefaction depth, TCR richness and evenness were averaged across 20 rarefaction repeats, and samples with fewer sequences than that depth were excluded. V, D and J gene relative abundances were compared between groups with Wilcoxon rank sum tests, applying FDR correction. Blinded duplicates gave an intraclass correlation of under 97% for TCR richness and an average of around 83% across around 70 gene segments. Sourced from immuneACCESS, this table was stored by TCRdb with only in-frame sequences that have V and J called. A share of the clones is absent; for the studies checked, an unresolved V gene accounts for under half, and the remainder has no known explanation. V and J calls and clone size are as listed in that table; D and trimming were resolved from the DNA. The table of this sample itemizes 20,000 to 25,000 clones. The ten largest clones represent under 3.5% of the sample.

Results and caveats for the whole study, not just this receptor: Significantly higher TCR repertoire richness was observed in CIN3+ cases than in controls across sequencing depths, whereas no difference in evenness was found. Because the number of T cells per sample was unknown, the richness differences could reflect varying T-cell content rather than repertoire biology. Whether associations preceded infection or resulted from infection could not be shown with the cross-sectional design, and effector/memory subsets and HPV-specific T cells were not isolated. Lower TRBV6-7 relative abundance was observed in cases than in controls (around 0.11% versus 0.15%; Bonferroni P = 0.0008). Random forest classifiers combining richness and V gene abundances distinguished cases from controls with an estimated AUC of 0.7 to 0.85.

From the cysteine up to the phenylalanine, the CDR3 has a length of 14 residues. Shown are 33 bases from within the CDR3, in frame from base 1. The germline V gene (reference sequence) yields SEHNR for CDR1 and FQNEAQ for CDR2. Every participant had a single incident cervical HPV16 infection, and women with prevalent HPV16 infections were excluded. Cervical HPV DNA was detected with MY09/MY11 PCR, and genotyping was done by dot-blot hybridization. Fifteen mL of heparinized blood were centrifuged, and the buffy coat was aliquoted, frozen at -30°C, then stored at -80°C. Genomic DNA was extracted from buffy coat specimens using QIAGEN kits.

The rearranged segments are TRBV7-9 and TRBJ1-2, with the identity of the D gene unclear. The TCR originated in a woman between 18 and 75 years old with a cervical HPV16 infection that either progressed to CIN3+ or cleared (not recorded which). The sample comprised blood buffy coat. The sequenced CDR3 bases are TGTGCCAGCAGCCCCGTGGGGAGAGACTACGAC. Its amino acids are CASSPVGRDYD. Given in full, the CDR3 is CASSPVGRDYDYTF. The entire variable domain, with the stretches around the CDR3 drawn from the reference TRBV7-9 and TRBJ1-2 proteins, is DTGVSQNPRHKITKRGQNVTFRCDPISEHNRLYWYRQTLGQGPEFLTYFQNEAQLEKSRLLSDRFSAERPKGSFSTLEIQRTEQGDSAMYLCASSPVGRDYDYTFGSGTRLTVV.